A single sample is the source of the 22 T cell receptor beta chains below, sequenced in a study of blood T cell repertoires in COVID-19. The table came from immunoSEQ multiplex PCR; TCRdb's copy has only in-frame clones and leaves some out. In the table there are over 50,000 clones, about 86% of which are singletons. Sequencing used peripheral blood. The origin of the receptors is a human donor in a cohort sampled during active COVID-19.

The chain carries TRBV7-2 and TRBJ1-4; 11 positions match TRBD1. Germline assignment: CDR1 SGHTA and CDR2 FQGNSA. The CDR3 length is 17 residues. The V segment lost 1 base and the J segment 11 bases; nucleotides outside the gene matches: 12. CDR3 in DNA: TGTGCCAGCAGCTTAGTGGGGACCGGACAGGGGGCCCTCAAACTGTTTTTT. It specifies CASSLVGTGQGALKLFF. Combining the CDR3 with reference TRBV7-2 and TRBJ1-4 gives the whole variable domain GAGVSQSPSNKVTEKGKDVELRCDPISGHTALYWYRQSLGQGLEFLIYFQGNSAPDKSGLPSDRFSAERTGGSVSTLTIQRTQQEDSAVYLCASSLVGTGQGALKLFFGSGTQLSVL.

This chain links TRBV4-1 with TRBJ1-2; D ambiguous. Germline CDR1 MGHRA, CDR2 YSYEKL. This CDR3 is 16 amino acids long. Trimming cost V 1 base and J 0 bases, with 12 bases left between them. The CDR3 DNA follows: TGCGCCAGCAGCCAAGCCGGGTCCCTAGCTAACTATGGCTACACCTTC. Protein product: CASSQAGSLANYGYTF.

The chain employs TRBV2 and TRBJ2-5; D ambiguous. Trimming took 6 bases from V and 6 from J, leaving 5 bases between them. Germline CDR1 and CDR2: SNHLY and FYNNEI. The CDR3 loop spans 10 amino acids. The CDR3: CASRTKTQYF. The DNA of the CDR3 is TGTGCCAGCAGGACAAAGACCCAGTACTTC. The full variable domain, with the rest looked up from reference TRBV2 and TRBJ2-5, is EPEVTQTPSHQVTQMGQEVILRCVPISNHLYFYWYRQILGQKVEFLVSFYNNEISEKSEIFDDQFSVERPDGSNFTLKIRSTKLEDSAMYFCASRTKTQYFGPGTRLLVL.

This clone came up once. The chain employs TRBV15 and TRBJ1-2; D possibly corresponds to TRBD1 (5 bases). The germline CDR1 and CDR2 sequences are LNHNV and YYDKDF (reference sequence). This CDR3 spans 15 amino acids. The germline V and J ends were trimmed by 0 bases and 2 bases, with 10 bases remaining between them. This CDR3 reads CATSRDSQGNYGYTF. Here the CDR3 DNA reads TGTGCCACCAGCAGAGATTCCCAGGGAAACTATGGCTACACCTTC. The whole variable domain, remainder taken from reference TRBV15 and TRBJ1-2, is DAMVIQNPRYQVTQFGKPVTLSCSQTLNHNVMYWYQQKSSQAPKLLFHYYDKDFNNEADTPDNFQSRRPNTSFCFLDIRSPGLGDTAMYLCATSRDSQGNYGYTFGSGTRLTVV.

This chain joins TRBV7-2 and TRBJ2-1; TRBD2 might be the D (5 bases). This CDR3 contains 14 residues. Germline V gene sequence: CDR1 SGHTA, CDR2 FQGNSA. V was trimmed by 6 bases and J by 9 bases, leaving 18 bases between them. CDR3 bases: TGTGCCAGCAGGACGGGCCCTAGCCGCGGTGAGCAGTTCTTC. Translation gives CASRTGPSRGEQFF.

J is TRBJ2-2 and V is TRBV7-2; 8 nucleotides agree with TRBD2. V shed 2 bases, J shed 5 bases, and the junction held 4 bases outside the gene matches. CDR3 size: 15 residues. CDR1 SGHTA and CDR2 FQGNSA come from the germline V gene. CDR3 protein: CASSLRGGGTGELFF. The CDR3 coding sequence is TGTGCCAGCAGCTTAAGGGGCGGGGGGACCGGGGAGCTGTTTTTT.

The chain couples TRBV7-8 to TRBJ1-6, with a tentative D call TRBD1 (6 bases). The CDR3 is 16 residues long. V shed 2 bases and J shed 8 bases, with 16 bases lying between them. In germline, CDR1 is SGHVS, CDR2 FQNEAQ. CDR3 nucleotide sequence: TGTGCCAGCAGCTTATCCCCGGGACAAGGACATTCACCCCTCCACTTT. Protein: CASSLSPGQGHSPLHF.

The chain carries TRBV18 and TRBJ1-1; unclear D gene. The CDR3 loop spans 16 amino acids. Germline V gene data show CDR1 as KGHSH and CDR2 as LQKENI. V gave up 2 bases and J gave up 1 base, with 14 bases separating them. Here the CDR3 DNA reads TGTGCCAGCTCACCATGGCTGACACAGACGAACACTGAAGCTTTCTTT. It specifies CASSPWLTQTNTEAFF. Based on the CDR3 plus reference TRBV18 and TRBJ1-1, the full variable domain is NAGVMQNPRHLVRRRGQEARLRCSPMKGHSHVYWYRQLPEEGLKFMVYLQKENIIDESGMPKERFSAEFPKEGPSILRIQQVVRGDSAAYFCASSPWLTQTNTEAFFGQGTRLTVV.

The chain has TRBV28 and TRBJ1-4, with TRBD1 matching over 7 bases. The CDR3 has 14 residues. Germline V gives CDR1 MDHEN, CDR2 SYDVKM. Trimming cost V 5 bases and J 2 bases; bases outside gene matches: 2. CDR3 region: CASSTGQTNEKLFF. The CDR3 DNA is TGTGCCAGCAGTACGGGACAGACTAATGAAAAACTGTTTTTT. The complete variable domain, with remaining parts taken from reference TRBV28 and TRBJ1-4, reads DVKVTQSSRYLVKRTGEKVFLECVQDMDHENMFWYRQDPGLGLRLIYFSYDVKMKEKGDIPEGYSVSREKKERFSLILESASTNQTSMYLCASSTGQTNEKLFFGSGTQLSVL.

J is TRBJ2-3 and V is TRBV6-5; 8 bases fit TRBD2. J gave up 6 bases and V 7 bases, and 9 bases lay outside the gene matches. Germline loops: CDR1 MNHEY, CDR2 SVGAGI. The CDR3 consists of 14 residues. CDR3 region: CASTIKAGVDTQYF. The CDR3 region has the DNA TGTGCCAGCACCATAAAAGCGGGAGTGGATACGCAGTATTTT.

The chain recombines TRBV6-5 with TRBJ2-7; 11 nucleotides line up with TRBD2. The V gene end was trimmed by 6 bases and the J gene end by 4 bases; junction bases not matched to a gene: 5. The CDR3 is 14 amino acids. CDR1 is MNHEY and CDR2 is SVGAGI in the germline V gene. The CDR3 sequence: CASSRTSGSYEQYF. CDR3 nucleotides: TGTGCCAGCAGCCGGACTAGCGGGTCTTACGAGCAGTACTTC.

This chain links TRBV10-3 with TRBJ1-1, with D possibly TRBD1 on 5 matching bases. V lost 3 bases to trimming and J lost 11 bases, with 13 bases between them. The V gene's germline CDR1 is ENHRY and CDR2 SYGVKD. This CDR3 is 12 amino acids long. CDR3 nucleotides: TGTGCCATCAGTGATGCGGGGCGTTTGGCTTTCTTT. Translation: CAISDAGRLAFF.

The genes are TRBV28 and TRBJ1-2; possible D gene TRBD1, 5 bases. The V end lost 0 bases, the J end lost 2 bases, and 10 bases lay between the germline ends. The CDR3 is 15 amino acids. From germline, CDR1 is MDHEN and CDR2 SYDVKM. CDR3 nucleotide sequence: TGTGCCAGCAGTTTATGGGGGGGGTGGAACTATGGCTACACCTTC. Residues: CASSLWGGWNYGYTF.

The rearrangement links TRBV4-1 to TRBJ1-2, with 8 bases aligning to TRBD1. V shed 0 bases and J 5 bases; nucleotides not matched to a gene: 11. CDR1 and CDR2 from the germline V gene are MGHRA and YSYEKL. CDR3 length: 17 amino acids. This CDR3 reads CASSQEPSRGLRYGYTF. The CDR3 region has the DNA TGCGCCAGCAGCCAAGAACCGAGCAGGGGGCTGCGGTATGGCTACACCTTC.

The chain has TRBV6-5 and TRBJ2-1; 11 nucleotides match TRBD2. V gave up 5 bases and J gave up 4 bases; unmatched junction bases: 1. The germline CDR1 and CDR2 sequences are MNHEY and SVGAGI. The CDR3 is 14 amino acids. The CDR3 reads CASSTSGSYNEQFF. DNA for the CDR3: TGTGCCAGCAGTACTAGCGGGAGTTACAATGAGCAGTTCTTC.

The rearrangement links TRBV16 to TRBJ2-7; 8 positions agree with TRBD1. Germline trimming cut 2 bases from V and 10 bases from J; bases unmatched to any gene: 7. CDR3 length: 13 amino acids. Looked up from germline, CDR1 is KGHSY and CDR2 is FQNENV. The DNA of the CDR3 is TGTGCCAGCAGCCAAAGGGAACAGGGGGTACAGTACTTC. Residues: CASSQREQGVQYF.

This clone was detected a few times. J is TRBJ2-1 and V is TRBV18; 14 bases match TRBD2. Germline CDR1 reads KGHSH; CDR2 reads LQKENI. After removal of 11 bases from V and 10 bases from J, the junction contained 10 bases not matched to a gene. CDR3 size: 14 residues. The chain's CDR3 is CASGGTSGSWEQFF. Written as DNA, the CDR3 is TGTGCCTCGGGGGGGACTAGCGGGAGCTGGGAGCAGTTCTTC.

The chain recombines TRBV28 with TRBJ2-7; 12 bases line up with TRBD2. The ends lost 2 bases at V and 1 base at J; junction bases unmatched: 9. The CDR3 loop spans 18 amino acids. Germline CDR1 is MDHEN and CDR2 is SYDVKM. The CDR3 nucleotides read TGTGCCAGCAGTTTAAAGTTGCTAGCGGGAGGGGTTTCCTACGAGCAGTACTTC. Translated, it gives CASSLKLLAGGVSYEQYF.

V and J are TRBV27 and TRBJ2-7, with 14 bases matching TRBD2. With V trimmed by 4 bases and J by 6 bases, 2 bases remained unmatched. The CDR3 loop spans 14 amino acids. Germline CDR1 and CDR2: MNHEY and SMNVEV (reference sequence). The CDR3 sequence is CASSSTSGRGEQYF. The CDR3 DNA reads as TGTGCCAGCAGTTCGACTAGCGGGAGGGGCGAGCAGTACTTC.

By frequency in the sample, this clone is medium-sized. The CDR3, as DNA: TGTGCCATCAGTGGACTGGGACAGGGTAACTATGGCTACACCTTC. This encodes CAISGLGQGNYGYTF. The chain is built from TRBV10-3 and TRBJ1-2; TRBD1 agrees at 9 bases. Per germline, CDR1 ENHRY and CDR2 SYGVKD. The CDR3 is made up of 15 amino acids. The junction had 4 bases not matched to a gene; V was cut back by 4 bases and J by 1 base.

This chain links TRBV5-4 with TRBJ2-7; tentative D call: TRBD1 (6 bases). Germline V gene sequence: CDR1 SGHNT, CDR2 YYREEE (reference sequence). V was pared by 3 bases and J by 3 bases, with 16 bases between. The CDR3 has 15 amino acids. This CDR3 reads CASSSLTGLGYEQYF. The CDR3 nucleotides read TGTGCCAGCAGCTCCTTAACAGGGTTAGGCTACGAGCAGTACTTC.

The chain links TRBV4-1 to TRBJ1-2; possibly TRBD1 for D (5 bases). CDR3 length: 16 amino acids. Trimming removed 0 bases at V and 8 bases at J, with 19 bases between. CDR1 MGHRA and CDR2 YSYEKL come from the germline V gene. CDR3 region: CASSQDRAAQGRGYTF. CDR3 sequence (DNA): TGCGCCAGCAGCCAAGATCGTGCCGCTCAGGGAAGAGGCTACACCTTC.